Reported below is one TCR beta chain. Its antigen remains unidentified. Base qualities were left out, and no much larger clone turns up one base away. TCRbeta CDR3 regions were amplified from genomic DNA by means of the immunoSEQ Assay, a bias-controlled multiplex PCR. The published analysis was carried out like this. Within the assay, amplification of reference gene primers was used to estimate how many nucleated cells each sample contained. To quantify the absolute abundance of each unique TCRbeta CDR3 rearrangement, sequence reads were collapsed and filtered. For each sample, productive Simpson clonality was calculated as the square root of Simpson's diversity index across productive rearrangements. Here the immuneACCESS table is served through TCRdb, limited to in-frame sequences with V and J called. Missing clones are a known gap in these copies; in checked studies unresolved V genes cover under half, and the rest lacks a known reason. That table supplies the V and J calls and clone size; D and trimming were determined from the DNA. For this sample the table gives 470,000 or so clones, of which 80% to 90% were detected only once. The ten largest make up 3% to 3.5% of the sample.

The collaborating institutions used their own protocols to collect whole blood in K2EDTA tubes. For TCRbeta analysis, collaborator samples were shipped as frozen whole blood, as isolated PBMCs, or as DNA extracted from either sample type. The sample originates from a study of blood T cell repertoires in COVID-19 (dated by TCRdb to the early 2020s). Context from the whole study: Collaborator samples came from the United States, Italy and Spain and covered acute and convalescent phases of COVID-19. Samples were obtained from the ongoing ImmuneRACE study (first 160 participants) and from 1,200 or so subjects provided by 6 global collaborators. The repertoires were made available in a free public database intended to serve as a resource for research on the immune response to SARS-CoV-2. A de-identified subject ID, COVID-19 status, age in years and sex were almost always included in the sample metadata. The prospective study material was composed of cDNA or gDNA derived from T cells, B-cell-depleted T cells, or PBMCs. Subjects who had been exposed to COVID-19, were actively infected with it, or had recovered from it provided the deeply sampled blood TCRbeta repertoires that made up the dataset. Where available, HLA class I and class II types were obtained from metadata supplied by the sample provider rather than from assay-based typing. Overall results and qualifications from the work: How much clinical and demographic metadata was included differed by source and by participant, and the metadata was provided uncurated.

The receptor was derived from a human donor in a cohort sampled during active COVID-19. The sample was peripheral blood.

CDR3 loop: CAWREVFQSVLFF. The DNA sequence is as follows: TGTGCCTGGAGAGAAGTGTTCCAGTCAGTGCTGTTTTTT. This chain is built from TRBV30 and TRBJ1-4, with the D gene call left open. V loses 3 bases of germline sequence and J loses 14 bases, and the interval between the two ends is 19 bases. The CDR3, from cysteine to phenylalanine, totals 13 residues. Only CDR3 DNA is held: 39 bases, read in frame from base 1. Looking up the germline V gene (reference sequence) yields CDR1 GTSNPN and CDR2 SVGIG.